The 8 T cell receptor beta chains presented below share a single source sample, sequenced in a study of CD8 T cells in ankylosing spondylitis. TCRdb re-called the 5' RACE reads through MiXCR, storing one row per CDR3 protein. The sample holds just over 150,000 distinct CDR3 sequences; about 18% are singletons and the top ten take roughly 7.7%. The specimen sequenced was blood, either unsorted or a sorted T cell fraction (not recorded which). Source of these receptors: a male donor with ankylosing spondylitis or in good health (not recorded which).

This clonotype occurred a few times. J is TRBJ2-1 and V is TRBV30, with a tentative D call TRBD2 (5 bases). V lost 2 bases to trimming and J lost 5 bases, with 13 bases between them. The CDR3 has 14 residues. Germline-derived CDR1 and CDR2 are GTSNPN and SVGIG (reference sequence). The CDR3 region has the DNA TGTGCCTGGAGTCGGGGTGTAGGCCACAATGAGCAGTTCTTC. Translation gives CAWSRGVGHNEQFF.

The chain links TRBV5-5 to TRBJ2-3, with D possibly TRBD2 on 6 matching bases. Deletions cut 1 base from V and 6 bases from J, with 12 bases between. In germline, CDR1 is SGHKS, CDR2 YYEKEE (reference sequence). The CDR3 is 14 residues long. The CDR3 spells CASSLLGGADTQYF. The CDR3 DNA follows: TGTGCCAGCAGCTTGCTCGGGGGTGCGGATACGCAGTATTTT.

This rearrangement joins TRBV9 to TRBJ2-3; D gene ambiguous. Trimming pared 3 bases from V and 2 bases from J, leaving 7 bases between. CDR1 and CDR2 from the germline V gene are SGDLS and YYNGEE. The CDR3 sequence is 13 residues long. CDR3 amino acids: CASSAYSTDTQYF. The CDR3 DNA sequence: TGTGCCAGCAGCGCGTACTCCACAGATACGCAGTATTTT.

This clonotype was picked up many times. The V call is TRBV20-1, the J call TRBJ1-1; D unresolved. CDR1 and CDR2 (germline): DFQATT, SNEGSKA (reference sequence). The CDR3 consists of 15 residues. V shed 0 bases and J shed 2 bases, with 13 bases lying between them. The CDR3 DNA follows: TGCAGTGCTAGAGAGACCGATCGCGGAAACACTGAAGCTTTCTTT. It specifies CSARETDRGNTEAFF.

This chain connects TRBV20-1 to TRBJ2-7; D gene ambiguous. There are 11 residues in the CDR3. From germline, CDR1 is DFQATT and CDR2 SNEGSKA (reference sequence). The V end lost 0 bases, the J end lost 12 bases, and 12 bases lay between the germline ends. The CDR3 loop reads CSARDPPLRYF. DNA for the CDR3: TGCAGTGCTAGAGACCCTCCTCTGAGGTACTTC.

This clonotype was seen a handful of times. CDR3 bases: TGTGCCAGCACGAGAGGGGTAGAAAACTATGGCTACACCTTC. Amino acids: CASTRGVENYGYTF. V usage is TRBV6-1 and J usage is TRBJ1-2; D perhaps matches TRBD1 (5 bases). The CDR3 is 14 residues long. V gave up 7 bases and J gave up 2 bases, with 14 bases separating them. Germline lookup yields CDR1 MNHNS and CDR2 SASEGT.

The chain carries TRBV12-3 or TRBV12-4 and TRBJ2-5; D is ambiguous. This CDR3 has 8 residues. V gave up 6 bases and J gave up 8 bases, with 1 base separating them. This CDR3 is CASRTQYF. DNA for the CDR3: TGTGCCAGCAGAACCCAGTACTTC.

The table lists this clonotype with a few counts. The chain has TRBV30 and TRBJ1-4; D may be TRBD1 (5 bases). The CDR3 length is 16 residues. V lost 2 bases and J 1 base, leaving 14 bases between the germline ends. Germline CDR1 reads GTSNPN; CDR2 reads SVGIG (reference sequence). This CDR3 reads CAWSSFDGGTNEKLFF. In DNA, the CDR3 is TGTGCCTGGAGTTCGTTCGACGGGGGAACTAATGAAAAACTGTTTTTT. The whole variable domain, filled in from reference TRBV30 and TRBJ1-4, reads SQTIHQWPATLVQPVGSPLSLECTVEGTSNPNLYWYRQAAGRGLQLLFYSVGIGQISSEVPQNLSASRPQDRQFILSSKKLLLSDSGFYLCAWSSFDGGTNEKLFFGSGTQLSVL.